This T cell receptor (beta chain) was recovered during a study of tumor and adjacent non-tumor tissue in lung cancer. Study information: Samples averaged approximately 3.9 million productive TCRbeta reads each. Whole-study results and caveats: Compared with tumor, normal lung showed significantly lower TCR diversity.

No cell sorting was done before RNA was extracted from the tissue. This non-tumor lung sample came from over 3 cm beyond the tumor edge. About this clonotype itself: Its antigen remains unidentified.

The library came from three nested PCR rounds adapted from ARM-PCR protocols. In TCRdb, the multiplex PCR reads were re-called with MiXCR into one record per CDR3 protein. The sample contains some 100,000 distinct CDR3 sequences, 80% of which appear only once. Germline V CDR1 and CDR2: DFQATT, SNEGSKA (reference sequence). This CDR3 has 14 residues. Deletions cut 7 bases from V and 1 base from J, with 16 bases between. The chain couples TRBV20-1 to TRBJ1-1; unclear D gene. This clonotype originated in a man between 60 and 70 years old with small cell lung cancer. Material for sequencing was distant non-tumor lung tissue. In DNA form, the CDR3 reads TGCAGTGTTAGGTACGGAGTGGGGAACACTGAAGCTTTCTTT. Translating gives CSVRYGVGNTEAFF.